The 13 T cell receptor beta chains reported below all come from one sample, sequenced in a study of Graves' ophthalmopathy and Graves' hyperthyroidism. Investigators amplified TCR beta CDR3 regions from RNA transcripts. HTBI-primed first-round RT-PCR preceded second-round multiplex PCR. Each CDR3 protein gets one entry after TCRdb re-called the multiplex PCR reads with MiXCR. The table shows a few hundred thousand distinct CDR3 sequences, with approximately 20% occurring only once. The sequencing sample was made of peripheral blood. The receptors shown here come from a woman between 18 and 30 years old with Graves' ophthalmopathy.

The J gene is TRBJ2-7, the V gene TRBV7-3, with 7 bases identical to TRBD2. The CDR3 sequence is 14 residues long. Per germline, CDR1 SGHTA and CDR2 FQGTGA. With V trimmed by 4 bases and J by 2 bases, 5 bases remained unmatched. The CDR3 region has the DNA TGTGCCAGCAGCTCAAGAGCGGGACCCTACGAGCAGTACTTC. It is translated as CASSSRAGPYEQYF.

There are many counts of this clonotype. The rearrangement joins TRBV20-1 to TRBJ2-2; unclear D gene. The CDR3 totals 15 residues. Germline-derived CDR1 and CDR2 are DFQATT and SNEGSKA (reference sequence). V gave up 0 bases and J gave up 4 bases, with 12 bases separating them. Written as DNA, the CDR3 is TGCAGTGCTAGAGATCGTATTGGTCTCACCGGGGAGCTGTTTTTT. Translated, it gives CSARDRIGLTGELFF.

This clonotype was observed a single time. The chain has TRBV6-5 and TRBJ2-2; D call uncertain. The ends were cut back, 3 bases at V and 6 bases at J, with 8 bases in the middle. Looked up from germline, CDR1 is MNHEY and CDR2 is SVGAGI. The CDR3 has 13 residues. DNA of the CDR3: TGTGCCAGCAGTTATGAGGATTCCGGGGAGCTGTTTTTT. Its protein is CASSYEDSGELFF.

There are many counts of this clonotype. V usage is TRBV12-3 or TRBV12-4 and J usage is TRBJ1-1, with no clear D. V was cut by 1 base and J by 7 bases, with 10 bases left in between. The CDR3 extends over 13 amino acids. The CDR3 coding sequence is TGTGCCAGCAGTTTAGGTCAGCCAGGTGAAGCTTTCTTT. Protein: CASSLGQPGEAFF.

This clonotype was detected many times. This chain links TRBV10-3 with TRBJ2-2, with TRBD1 matching over 9 bases. The CDR3 is made up of 16 amino acids. V was clipped by 6 bases and J by 6 bases; unmatched bases: 11. The germline V gene encodes CDR1 ENHRY and CDR2 SYGVKD. For the CDR3, the DNA is TGTGCCATCAGCCGGAGGACAGGGGAAATCGCCGGGGAGCTGTTTTTT. This sequence encodes CAISRRTGEIAGELFF.

This clonotype was seen many times. The chain employs TRBV5-1 and TRBJ2-2, with D hard to call. The CDR3 consists of 15 residues. Germline CDR1 and CDR2: SGHRS and YFSETQ. V gave up 4 bases and J gave up 4 bases, with 14 bases separating them. The CDR3 sequence is CASSPPAPGTGELFF. CDR3 nucleotide sequence: TGCGCCAGCAGCCCACCGGCCCCGGGCACCGGGGAGCTGTTTTTT.

This clonotype was recorded many times. The rearrangement joins TRBV11-2 to TRBJ1-1; D uncertain. CDR3 size: 16 residues. Germline CDR1 reads SGHAT; CDR2 reads FQNNGV. The germline V and J ends were trimmed by 5 bases and 4 bases, with 20 bases remaining between them. CDR3 loop: CASSPMFGSGSTEAFF. CDR3 nucleotide sequence: TGTGCCAGCAGCCCTATGTTTGGATCGGGGTCCACTGAAGCTTTCTTT.

This clonotype showed up many times. The chain recombines TRBV6-5 with TRBJ1-2; D unclear. This CDR3 contains 11 residues. From germline, CDR1 is MNHEY and CDR2 SVGAGI. V shed 2 bases and J shed 7 bases, with 5 bases lying between them. The CDR3 region has the DNA TGTGCCAGCAGTTACATCGTTGGCTACACCTTC. It translates to CASSYIVGYTF.

The chain couples TRBV12-3 or TRBV12-4 to TRBJ2-2; no reliable D call. The CDR3 has 12 residues. Trimming removed 7 bases from V and 6 bases from J, with 9 bases in between. The CDR3 region is CASTQTAGELFF. The CDR3 DNA is TGTGCCAGCACCCAAACCGCCGGGGAGCTGTTTTTT.

This clonotype was recorded at least ten times. The chain employs TRBV6-6 and TRBJ1-1; D gene uncertain. Germline values: CDR1 MNHNY, CDR2 SVGAGI (reference sequence). V shed 2 bases and J shed 3 bases, with 25 bases lying between them. The length of the CDR3 is 19 residues. CDR3: CASSYTREALGYGDTEAFF. The CDR3 nucleotides are TGTGCCAGCAGTTACACAAGGGAGGCACTTGGGTATGGCGACACTGAAGCTTTCTTT.

CDR3 bases: TGTGCCAGCTCACCACTTGAGGGGGCGAGCTACGAGCAGTACTTC. As protein: CASSPLEGASYEQYF. The chain recombines TRBV18 with TRBJ2-7, with TRBD1 matching 7 bases. In germline, CDR1 is KGHSH, CDR2 LQKENI. The ends lost 1 base at V and 3 bases at J; junction bases unmatched: 6. This CDR3 contains 15 residues. The full variable domain, rest sourced from reference TRBV18 and TRBJ2-7, is NAGVMQNPRHLVRRRGQEARLRCSPMKGHSHVYWYRQLPEEGLKFMVYLQKENIIDESGMPKERFSAEFPKEGPSILRIQQVVRGDSAAYFCASSPLEGASYEQYFGPGTRLTVT.

This clonotype occurred many times. The V call is TRBV4-2, the J call TRBJ2-5; no reliable D call. V was trimmed by 1 base and J by 0 bases, leaving 9 bases between them. The CDR3 has 15 residues. Germline CDR1 LGHNA, CDR2 YNFKEQ. CDR3 amino acids: CASSQGWRDQETQYF. CDR3 DNA sequence: TGTGCCAGCAGCCAAGGGTGGAGAGACCAAGAGACCCAGTACTTC.

In its sample, this clonotype was seen many times. This sequence joins TRBV6-5 and TRBJ2-2; TRBD2 matches 8 bases. There are 14 residues in the CDR3. Looked up from germline, CDR1 is MNHEY and CDR2 is SVGAGI. V gave up 5 bases and J gave up 6 bases; unmatched junction bases: 5. The CDR3 nucleotides read TGTGCCAGCAGTACTAGCGGCGAGTCCGGGGAGCTGTTTTTT. It encodes CASSTSGESGELFF.